The 10 T cell receptor beta chains below all came from one sample that was sequenced in a study of diagnostic markers for celiac disease (dated by TCRdb to about 2020). The run used an Illumina MiSeq. TCRdb reprocessed the reads, reporting each CDR3 protein sequence once and no DNA. This sample's table has entries for roughly 1,500 distinct CDR3 sequences. Roughly 12% of the sample goes to the ten largest clones. Source material: either unsorted cells or a sorted T cell fraction (not recorded which). The source is a human donor. This table probably holds off-target reads from a library built for another chain.

The chain joins TRBV30 to TRBJ1-1. This CDR3 comprises 12 residues. Germline CDR1 is GTSNPN and CDR2 is SVGIG (reference sequence). The CDR3 loop reads CAWGALNTEAFF.

By frequency, this clonotype registers large. The V and J genes are TRBV12-3 or TRBV12-4 and TRBJ2-2; TCRdb indicates TRBD1, and absent DNA this call remains unverified. This CDR3 spans 18 amino acids. This CDR3 reads CASSHLRTGLANTGELFF.

V usage is TRBV7-3 and J usage is TRBJ2-3. The CDR3 is 13 amino acids. Germline V CDR1 and CDR2: SGHTA, FQGTGA. The CDR3 sequence: CASSVTGTDTQYF. Looking up the rest from reference TRBV7-3 and TRBJ2-3 gives the full variable domain: GAGVSQTPSNKVTEKGKYVELRCDPISGHTALYWYRQSLGQGPEFLIYFQGTGAADDSGLPNDRFFAVRPEGSVSTLKIQRTERGDSAVYLCASSVTGTDTQYFGPGTRLTVL.

The V call is TRBV18, the J call TRBJ2-1; TCRdb selects TRBD1, and the lack of DNA leaves this call unchecked. The CDR3 contains 14 residues. Germline V lookup: CDR1 KGHSH, CDR2 LQKENI. The CDR3 loop is CASSPPAGNNEQFF.

The chain couples TRBV4-1 to TRBJ2-5; TCRdb's assignment of TRBD1 cannot be checked, as there is no DNA. Germline V CDR1 and CDR2: MGHRA, YSYEKL. This CDR3 comprises 15 residues. CDR3 amino acids: CASSQDGTTWETQYF.

The J gene is TRBJ2-1, the V gene TRBV5-1; TCRdb returns TRBD1, unconfirmable since there is no DNA. Per germline, CDR1 SGHRS and CDR2 YFSETQ. The CDR3 has 15 residues. The CDR3: CASSLSQGAYNEQFF.

The V call is TRBV5-1, the J call TRBJ1-2; TCRdb picks TRBD1, but there is no DNA to check that call. CDR3 length: 18 amino acids. Germline V gene sequence: CDR1 SGHRS, CDR2 YFSETQ. This CDR3 is CASSLEPGGEISSYGYTF.

This chain joins TRBV20-1 and TRBJ2-5; the D gene TCRdb calls, TRBD2, cannot be checked with no DNA. The germline V gene has CDR1 DFQATT and CDR2 SNEGSKA (reference sequence). The CDR3 runs 15 residues. CDR3 sequence: CSATLAGVFLETQYF.

The genes are TRBV2 and TRBJ2-7; lacking DNA, the TRBD1 call made by TCRdb goes unchecked. The CDR3 consists of 15 residues. Germline CDR1 is SNHLY and CDR2 is FYNNEI. The CDR3 is CASSEAPGQGAEQYF.

This clonotype shows up as medium-sized by frequency. The chain employs TRBV20-1 and TRBJ2-3; the D gene TCRdb calls, TRBD1, cannot be checked with no DNA. The germline gives CDR1 DFQATT, CDR2 SNEGSKA (reference sequence). There are 14 residues in the CDR3. CDR3 loop: CSASWGGGTDTQYF.